Frequency places the clone carrying this TCR beta chain as medium-sized. No antigen is known for it. This entry is derived from a study of T cell clusters in autoimmune cytopenias. Study-level information: Per sample, median TRB depth was about 51,000 reads, yielding a median around 2,400 distinct clonotypes.

Multiplex touch-down PCR amplified TRB using TRB-A and TRB-B pools in one tube. TCRdb reprocessed the multiplex PCR reads, with one entry per CDR3 protein and no DNA. The table for this sample gives about 2,500 distinct CDR3 sequences. Study results and limitations: A dominant lymphoma-associated repertoire apparently masked the cluster-lack signature in secondary cytopenia versus chronic lymphocytic leukemia. Compared with active autoimmune hepatitis patients, healthy donors showed 2.5 to 3-fold more exclusive TRB clusters. TRB repertoire shifts in secondary cytopenia and chronic lymphocytic leukemia mostly reflected lymphoma, not autoimmunity.

Each sample's input was roughly 270 ng genomic DNA, 38,000 or so genome equivalents. This CDR3 comprises 12 residues. From germline, CDR1 is LNHNV and CDR2 YYDKDF (reference sequence). The sequence derives from a human donor with an autoimmune cytopenia or autoimmune hepatitis (not recorded which). The specimen was peripheral blood. The chain joins TRBV15 to TRBJ2-7; the D call of TRBD1 rests on TCRdb alone, since no DNA is present to check it. CDR3 amino acids: CATSVLGGEQYF. The whole variable domain, remainder taken from reference TRBV15 and TRBJ2-7, is DAMVIQNPRYQVTQFGKPVTLSCSQTLNHNVMYWYQQKSSQAPKLLFHYYDKDFNNEADTPDNFQSRRPNTSFCFLDIRSPGLGDTAMYLCATSVLGGEQYFGPGTRLTVT.